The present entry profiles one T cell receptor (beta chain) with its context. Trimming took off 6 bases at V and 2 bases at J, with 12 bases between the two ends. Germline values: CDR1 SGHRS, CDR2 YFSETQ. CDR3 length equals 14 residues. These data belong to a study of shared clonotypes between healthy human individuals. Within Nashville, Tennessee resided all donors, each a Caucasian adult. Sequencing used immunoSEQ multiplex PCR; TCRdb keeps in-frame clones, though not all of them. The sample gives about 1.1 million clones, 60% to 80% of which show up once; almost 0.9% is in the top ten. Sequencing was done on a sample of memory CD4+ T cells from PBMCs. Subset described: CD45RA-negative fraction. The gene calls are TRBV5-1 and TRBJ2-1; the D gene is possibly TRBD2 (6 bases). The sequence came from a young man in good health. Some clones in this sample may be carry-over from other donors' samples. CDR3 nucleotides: TGCGCCAGCAATGGCGGGACCCCCTACAATGAGCAGTTCTTC. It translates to CASNGGTPYNEQFF. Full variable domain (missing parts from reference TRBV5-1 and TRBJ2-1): KAGVTQTPRYLIKTRGQQVTLSCSPISGHRSVSWYQQTPGQGLQFLFEYFSETQRNKGNFPGRFSGRQFSNSRSEMNVSTLELGDSALYLCASNGGTPYNEQFFGPGTRLTVL.